This T cell receptor (beta chain) was captured in a study of T-cell reconstitution after alpha-beta-depleted transplantation in children. The CDR3 spans 15 residues. CDR1 and CDR2 from the germline V gene are MNHEY and SMNVEV (reference sequence). V lost 8 bases and J lost 4; bases outside the gene matches: 9. Unique molecular identifiers were incorporated into the prepared TCRbeta library. TCRdb analysed the PCR reads with MiXCR anew, one entry per CDR3 protein. The sample has about 640,000 distinct CDR3 sequences, approximately 16% seen once. The TCR sequence derives from a human donor who donated a stem cell graft to a child with acute myeloid leukemia. This chain links TRBV27 with TRBJ2-1, with 9 bases lining up with TRBD2. This specimen was PBMCs from the stem cell graft donor, taken from the stem cell graft. CDR3 region: CASRLQRGVYNEQFF. The CDR3, as DNA: TGTGCCAGCCGGCTCCAGCGGGGGGTGTACAATGAGCAGTTCTTC.